Sequencing of this TCR beta chain was carried out in a study of T-cell reconstitution after alpha-beta-depleted transplantation in children. This clonotype was seen at least ten times. Its antigen is currently unknown. V lost 0 bases to trimming and J lost 4 bases, with 10 bases between them. The CDR3 runs 14 residues. Germline CDR1 is SGHRS and CDR2 is YFSETQ. Findings and limits, study-wide: A year had passed since transplant, and T-cell counts and diversity by then came mostly from newly produced T cells. The origin of high day-60 TCRbeta diversity in some patients lay in surviving recipient T cells and thymic progenitors.

This sample's TCRbeta library carried unique molecular identifier barcodes. MiXCR, applied by TCRdb to the PCR reads, yields one record per CDR3 protein. Among 670,000 or so distinct CDR3 sequences listed, about 12% were seen once. This clonotype was obtained from a girl aged 2 to 9 with congenital amegakaryocytic thrombocytopenia, due to receive a stem cell transplant. The V and J genes are TRBV5-1 and TRBJ1-2; D may be TRBD1 (5 bases). Here the sequenced sample was PBMCs, taken before TCRalphabeta/CD19-depleted stem cell transplant. This chain's CDR3 is CASSLGQSSYGYTF. The CDR3 DNA sequence: TGCGCCAGCAGCTTGGGACAGTCCTCCTATGGCTACACCTTC.